This TCR beta chain was profiled in a study of PD-1 blockade in classical Hodgkin lymphoma. This table comes from immunoSEQ multiplex PCR, and its TCRdb copy is limited to in-frame clones, with some not included. The sample lists 6,000 to 9,500 clones; 86% were seen once. Regarding this clone: The antigen is unknown.

The CDR3 is 14 amino acids. Germline V gene data show CDR1 as SGHNT and CDR2 as YYREEE (reference sequence). V shed 3 bases and J 9 bases; nucleotides not matched to a gene: 1. Findings and limits, study-wide: In newly diagnosed patients, baseline TCR diversity was reportedly below that of healthy donors.

All trial patients relapsed after autologous stem cell transplantation. It was by magnetic negative selection that CD4+ T cells were purified from thawed PBMCs. Patients showed best responses of complete response, partial response or progressive disease. V usage is TRBV5-4 and J usage is TRBJ2-1; 15 bases are a match to TRBD2. The receptor's source is a human donor with classical Hodgkin lymphoma. The source material was CD4+ T cells from blood, sampled at baseline. The CDR3 is CASSSGLAGGEQFF. CDR3 nucleotides: TGTGCCAGCAGCTCGGGACTAGCGGGAGGTGAGCAGTTCTTC.